These 8 T cell receptor beta chains were sequenced from one sample in a study of cytomegalovirus exposure and HLA in healthy donors. Primers included in the PCR were 60 Vbeta and 13 Jbeta primers. Sequencing used immunoSEQ multiplex PCR; TCRdb keeps in-frame clones, though not all of them. The sample includes more than 90,000 clones, nearly 75% of them seen just once. Sequencing used PBMCs. All receptors come from a man aged 25-40 years in good health and CMV-seropositive.

For this clone: The junction does not match germline at one end; this may be a read error. The V gene is TRBV7-9, the J gene TRBJ2-7; no definite D call. Germline CDR1 and CDR2: SEHNR and FQNEAQ (reference sequence). The CDR3 spans 11 residues. CDR3 DNA: TGTTCCAGCACACCTTTAGACGAGCAGTACTTC. Amino acid sequence: CSSTPLDEQYF.

This rearrangement joins TRBV14 to TRBJ1-2, with a possible D match to TRBD1 (6 bases). The V gene lost 2 bases and the J gene lost 4 bases, with 11 bases spanning the gap. The CDR3 length is 14 residues. From germline, CDR1 is SGHDN and CDR2 FVKESK. The CDR3 bases are TGTGCCAGCAGCCAATATCAGGGGCCCTATGGCTACACCTTC. It yields the protein CASSQYQGPYGYTF.

V gene TRBV21-1 combines with J gene TRBJ1-5. TRBV21-1 corresponds to a pseudogene. CDR3 length: 14 residues. The CDR3 DNA sequence: TGTGCCAGCAGCAGGGGGGGTAGCAATCAGCCCCAGCATTTT. This encodes CASSRGGSNQPQHF.

With respect to this clone: Other DNA sequences in the sample encode the same CDR3. The chain couples TRBV7-2 to TRBJ1-5; the D is unclear. Germline CDR1 is SGHTA and CDR2 is FQGNSA. The CDR3 consists of 15 residues. V lost 0 bases to trimming and J lost 0 bases, with 6 bases between them. CDR3 DNA sequence: TGTGCCAGCAGCTTAGCGCGGGGTAGCAATCAGCCCCAGCATTTT. Protein product: CASSLARGSNQPQHF.

The chain combines TRBV6-5 with TRBJ1-5; 7 bases match TRBD1. The CDR3 totals 14 residues. Germline trimming cut 5 bases from V and 9 bases from J; bases unmatched to any gene: 10. In germline, CDR1 is MNHEY, CDR2 SVGAGI. CDR3 in amino acids: CASSLTGVPGPQHF. The CDR3 nucleotides are TGTGCCAGCAGTCTCACAGGGGTCCCGGGGCCCCAGCATTTT.

V is TRBV28 and J is TRBJ1-5, with 9 bases matching TRBD1. Germline V gene lookup returns CDR1 MDHEN and CDR2 SYDVKM. The CDR3 loop spans 15 amino acids. Unmatched junction bases numbered 6, after V lost 6 bases and J lost 3 bases. Here the CDR3 reads CASSPGTGLNQPQHF. As DNA, the CDR3 is TGTGCCAGCAGCCCAGGGACAGGGCTCAATCAGCCCCAGCATTTT.

This clone was counted once. This rearrangement joins TRBV5-1 to TRBJ2-1; 8 positions match TRBD1. CDR1 is SGHRS, CDR2 YFSETQ, per germline. The CDR3 extends over 14 amino acids. The junction had 8 bases not matched to a gene; V was cut back by 3 bases and J by 9 bases. CDR3: CASSWDGTGGEQFF. Written as DNA, the CDR3 is TGCGCCAGCAGCTGGGACGGGACAGGCGGTGAGCAGTTCTTC.

This sequence joins TRBV6-1 and TRBJ1-1; D ambiguous. The V gene's germline CDR1 is MNHNS and CDR2 SASEGT. The CDR3 extends over 8 amino acids. V lost 10 bases and J lost 14, with 11 bases in between. The chain's CDR3 is CATGGLFF. Here the CDR3 DNA reads TGTGCCACTGGAGGCCTCTTCTTT.